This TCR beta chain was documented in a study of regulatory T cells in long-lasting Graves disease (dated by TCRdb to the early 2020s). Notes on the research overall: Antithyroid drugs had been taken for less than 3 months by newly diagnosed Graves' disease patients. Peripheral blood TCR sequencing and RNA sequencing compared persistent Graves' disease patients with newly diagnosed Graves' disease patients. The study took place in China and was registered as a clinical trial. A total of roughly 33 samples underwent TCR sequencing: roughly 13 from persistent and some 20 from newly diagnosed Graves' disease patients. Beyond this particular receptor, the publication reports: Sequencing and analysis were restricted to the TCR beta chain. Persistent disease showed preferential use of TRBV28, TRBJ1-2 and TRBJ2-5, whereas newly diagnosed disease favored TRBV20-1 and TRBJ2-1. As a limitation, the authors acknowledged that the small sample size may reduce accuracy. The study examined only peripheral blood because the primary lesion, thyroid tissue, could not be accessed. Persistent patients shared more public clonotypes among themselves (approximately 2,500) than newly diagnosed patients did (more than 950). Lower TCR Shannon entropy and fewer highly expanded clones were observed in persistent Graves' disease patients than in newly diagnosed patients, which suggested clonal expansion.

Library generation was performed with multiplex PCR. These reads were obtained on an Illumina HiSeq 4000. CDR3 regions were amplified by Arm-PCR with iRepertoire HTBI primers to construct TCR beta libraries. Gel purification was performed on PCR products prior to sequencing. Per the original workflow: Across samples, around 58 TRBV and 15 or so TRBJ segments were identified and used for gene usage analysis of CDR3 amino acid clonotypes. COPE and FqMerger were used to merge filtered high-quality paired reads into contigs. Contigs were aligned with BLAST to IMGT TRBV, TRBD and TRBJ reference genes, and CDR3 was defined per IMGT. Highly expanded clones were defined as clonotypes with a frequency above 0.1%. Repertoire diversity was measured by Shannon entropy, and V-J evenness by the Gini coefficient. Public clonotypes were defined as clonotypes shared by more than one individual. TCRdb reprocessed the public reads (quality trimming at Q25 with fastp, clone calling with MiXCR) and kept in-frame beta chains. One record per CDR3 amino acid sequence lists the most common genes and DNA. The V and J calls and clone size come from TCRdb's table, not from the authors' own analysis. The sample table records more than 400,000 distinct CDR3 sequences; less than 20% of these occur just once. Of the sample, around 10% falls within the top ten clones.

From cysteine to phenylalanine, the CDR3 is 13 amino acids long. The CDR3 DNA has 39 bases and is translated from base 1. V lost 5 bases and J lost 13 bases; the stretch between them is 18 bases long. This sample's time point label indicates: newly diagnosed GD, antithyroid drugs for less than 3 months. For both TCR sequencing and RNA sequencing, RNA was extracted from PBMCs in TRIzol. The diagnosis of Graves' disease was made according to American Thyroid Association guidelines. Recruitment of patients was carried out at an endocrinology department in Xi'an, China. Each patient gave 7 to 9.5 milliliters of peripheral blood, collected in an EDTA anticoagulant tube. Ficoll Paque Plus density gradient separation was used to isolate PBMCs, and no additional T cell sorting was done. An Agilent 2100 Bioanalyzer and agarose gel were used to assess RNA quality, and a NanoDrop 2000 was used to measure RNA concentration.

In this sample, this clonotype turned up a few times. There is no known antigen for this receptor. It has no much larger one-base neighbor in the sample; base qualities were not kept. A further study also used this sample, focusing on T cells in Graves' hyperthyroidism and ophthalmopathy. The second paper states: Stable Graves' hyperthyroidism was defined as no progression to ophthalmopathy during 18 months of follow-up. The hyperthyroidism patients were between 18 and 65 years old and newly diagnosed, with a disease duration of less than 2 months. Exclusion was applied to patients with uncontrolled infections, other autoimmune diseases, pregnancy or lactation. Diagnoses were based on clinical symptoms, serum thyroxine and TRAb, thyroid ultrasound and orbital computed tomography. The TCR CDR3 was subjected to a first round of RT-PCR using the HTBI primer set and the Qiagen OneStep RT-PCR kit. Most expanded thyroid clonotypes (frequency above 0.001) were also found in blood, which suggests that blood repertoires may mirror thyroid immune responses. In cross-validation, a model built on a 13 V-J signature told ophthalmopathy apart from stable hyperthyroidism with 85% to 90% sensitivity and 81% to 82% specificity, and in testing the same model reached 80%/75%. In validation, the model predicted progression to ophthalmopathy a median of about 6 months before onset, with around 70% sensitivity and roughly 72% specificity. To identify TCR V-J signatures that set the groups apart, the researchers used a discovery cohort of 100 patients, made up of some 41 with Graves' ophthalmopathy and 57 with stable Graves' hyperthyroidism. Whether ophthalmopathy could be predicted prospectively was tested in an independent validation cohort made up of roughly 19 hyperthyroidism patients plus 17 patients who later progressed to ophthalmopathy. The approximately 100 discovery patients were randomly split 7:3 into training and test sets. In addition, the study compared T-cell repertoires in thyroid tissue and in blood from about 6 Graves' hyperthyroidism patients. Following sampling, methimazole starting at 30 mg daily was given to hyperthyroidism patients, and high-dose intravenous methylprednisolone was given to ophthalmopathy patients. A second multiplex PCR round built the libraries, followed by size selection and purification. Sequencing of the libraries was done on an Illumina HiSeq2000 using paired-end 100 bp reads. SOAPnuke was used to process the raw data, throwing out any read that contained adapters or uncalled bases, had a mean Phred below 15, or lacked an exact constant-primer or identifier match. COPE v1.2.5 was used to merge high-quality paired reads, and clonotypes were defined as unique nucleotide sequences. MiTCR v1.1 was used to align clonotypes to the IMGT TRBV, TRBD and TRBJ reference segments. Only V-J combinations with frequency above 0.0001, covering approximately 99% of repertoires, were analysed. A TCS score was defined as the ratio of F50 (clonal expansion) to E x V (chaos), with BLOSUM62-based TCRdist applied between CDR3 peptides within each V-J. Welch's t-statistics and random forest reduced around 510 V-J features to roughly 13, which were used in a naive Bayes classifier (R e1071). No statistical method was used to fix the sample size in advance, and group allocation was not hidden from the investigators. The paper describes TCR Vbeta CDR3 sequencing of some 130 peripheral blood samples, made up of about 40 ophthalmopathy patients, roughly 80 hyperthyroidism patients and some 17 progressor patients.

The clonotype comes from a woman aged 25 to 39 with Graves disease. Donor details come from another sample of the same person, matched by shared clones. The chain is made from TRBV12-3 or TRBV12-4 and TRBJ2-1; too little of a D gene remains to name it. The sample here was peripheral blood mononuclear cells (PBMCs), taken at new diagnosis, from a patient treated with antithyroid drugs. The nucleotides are TGTGCCAGCAGTCAAACCCATCGGGCATACCAGTTCTTC. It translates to CASSQTHRAYQFF.